These T cell receptor beta chains were read from a single sample in a study of T cell responses to AZD1222 COVID-19 vaccine. Produced via immunoSEQ multiplex PCR; TCRdb's table is partial and in-frame only. This sample has approximately 120,000 clones, with approximately 88% found just once. This specimen was peripheral blood, taken on day 0 of AZD1222 vaccination. These receptors were taken from an adult in good health. CDR3s include the opening cysteine and the closing phenylalanine or tryptophan. D genes are given only for firm matches. Expanded clones are given a class, and other clones once, few, many or no size at all.

CDR3	DNA	size	J	D	V
CASSGGQGAGELFF	TGCGCCAGCAGCGGGGGACAGGGGGCCGGGGAGCTGTTTTTT	NA	TRBJ2-2	TRBD1	TRBV5-1
CSAASSETQYF	TGCAGTGCTGCCTCTTCCGAGACCCAGTACTTC	NA	TRBJ2-5	NA	TRBV20-1
CASSEALADEQYF	TGCGCCAGCAGTGAAGCGCTAGCGGACGAGCAGTACTTC	NA	TRBJ2-7	TRBD2	TRBV10-1
CASSISGRGADTQYF	TGTGCCAGCAGCATTAGCGGGAGGGGCGCAGATACGCAGTATTTT	NA	TRBJ2-3	TRBD2	TRBV9
CASSSGLAGASPGDTQYF	TGTGCCAGCAGCTCGGGACTAGCGGGGGCCTCTCCGGGGGATACGCAGTATTTT	NA	TRBJ2-3	TRBD2	TRBV11-2
CASSSLPGETQYF	TGCGCCAGCAGCTCCCTACCCGGAGAGACCCAGTACTTC	NA	TRBJ2-5	NA	TRBV5-1
CAIRGQYNSPLHF	TGTGCCATCAGGGGGCAATATAATTCACCCCTCCACTTT	NA	TRBJ1-6	NA	TRBV10-3
CASRTGANQPQHF	TGTGCCAGCAGGACAGGGGCCAATCAGCCCCAGCATTTT	NA	TRBJ1-5	TRBD1	TRBV2
CASSIFGYQPQHF	TGTGCCAGCAGTATTTTCGGATATCAGCCCCAGCATTTT	NA	TRBJ1-5	NA	TRBV28
CASSLFSDRGETQYF	TGTGCCAGCAGCCTCTTTTCAGACAGGGGAGAGACCCAGTACTTC	NA	TRBJ2-5	TRBD1	TRBV7-2
CASSPGTAYNEQFF	TGCGCCAGCAGCCCCGGGACAGCGTACAATGAGCAGTTCTTC	NA	TRBJ2-1	TRBD1	TRBV5-1
CASTRRGGEMMQPQHF	TGTGCCAGTACCCGACGTGGGGGGGAAATGATGCAGCCCCAGCATTTT	NA	TRBJ1-5	NA	TRBV19
CASSSIQGVKNIQYF	TGTGCCAGCAGTTCGATACAGGGAGTCAAAAACATTCAGTACTTC	NA	TRBJ2-4	NA	TRBV2
CASSRLAGLRDNEQFF	TGTGCCAGCAGCCGGCTAGCGGGACTACGGGACAATGAGCAGTTCTTC	NA	TRBJ2-1	TRBD2	TRBV3-1/TRBV3-2
CASSSSGAGNTIYF	TGTGCCAGCAGTTCCTCGGGGGCTGGAAACACCATATATTTT	NA	TRBJ1-3	NA	TRBV28
CSVGQNYGYTF	TGCAGTGTGGGGCAGAACTATGGCTACACCTTC	once	TRBJ1-2	NA	TRBV20-1
CSVRFSRVAGELFF	TGCAGCGTTCGGTTCAGCCGGGTGGCCGGGGAGCTGTTTTTT	NA	TRBJ2-2	NA	TRBV29-1
CAWSDPGQNSNQPQHF	TGTGCCTGGAGCGACCCAGGCCAAAATAGCAATCAGCCCCAGCATTTT	NA	TRBJ1-5	NA	TRBV30
CASSYSFRGGTYEQYF	TGTGCCAGCAGTTACTCATTCCGGGGGGGAACCTACGAGCAGTACTTC	once	TRBJ2-7	TRBD2	TRBV6-5
CASSPPDRGYNEQFF	TGTGCCAGCTCACCACCGGACAGGGGATACAATGAGCAGTTCTTC	NA	TRBJ2-1	TRBD1	TRBV18
CASSPVWTSGNNEQFF	TGTGCCAGCAGCCCCGTCTGGACTAGCGGAAACAATGAGCAGTTCTTC	NA	TRBJ2-1	TRBD2	TRBV5-6
CASSYGPGQRIYEQYF	TGTGCCAGCAGTTATGGTCCGGGACAGAGGATCTACGAGCAGTACTTC	NA	TRBJ2-7	TRBD1	TRBV6-6
CASSVVSAGGPLNEQFF	TGTGCCAGCAGCGTAGTATCGGCGGGAGGGCCTTTGAATGAGCAGTTCTTC	NA	TRBJ2-1	TRBD2	TRBV9
CASYGTLTGYTEAFF	TGTGCCAGCTACGGAACTCTAACAGGGTACACTGAAGCTTTCTTT	NA	TRBJ1-1	NA	TRBV27
CASRGGESASGYTF	TGTGCCAGCAGAGGCGGGGAGTCGGCGAGTGGCTACACCTTC	NA	TRBJ1-2	NA	TRBV7-9
CSVEVLGETQYF	TGCAGCGTTGAGGTTCTCGGGGAGACCCAGTACTTC	NA	TRBJ2-5	NA	TRBV29-1
CAWSAAADTIYF	TGTGCCTGGAGTGCTGCAGCGGACACCATATATTTT	NA	TRBJ1-3	NA	TRBV30
CATSDPSGSPDTQYF	TGTGCCACCAGTGATCCTAGCGGGAGCCCAGATACGCAGTATTTT	NA	TRBJ2-3	TRBD2	TRBV24-1
CASSQEKDYGYTF	TGTGCCAGCAGCCAAGAGAAAGACTATGGCTACACCTTC	NA	TRBJ1-2	NA	TRBV4-2
CASSQVTDTQYF	TGCGCCAGCAGCCAAGTCACAGATACGCAGTATTTT	NA	TRBJ2-3	NA	TRBV4-1
CASSREADTQYF	TGTGCCAGCAGCCGAGAAGCAGATACGCAGTATTTT	NA	TRBJ2-3	NA	TRBV6-2/TRBV6-3
CASKSNEDGYTF	TGTGCCAGTAAATCGAATGAAGATGGCTACACCTTC	few	TRBJ1-2	NA	TRBV19
CATSVTHQPQHF	TGTGCCACCAGTGTGACTCATCAGCCCCAGCATTTT	NA	TRBJ1-5	NA	TRBV24-1
CASSPNWDEQFF	TGTGCCAGCAGCCCCAACTGGGATGAGCAGTTCTTC	NA	TRBJ2-1	NA	TRBV28
CASSQQGSTNEKLFF	TGTGCCAGCAGCCAGCAGGGGAGTACTAATGAAAAACTGTTTTTT	once	TRBJ1-4	NA	TRBV7-8
CASTTGSYEQYF	TGTGCCAGCACGACAGGCTCCTACGAGCAGTACTTC	NA	TRBJ2-7	NA	TRBV18
CASSLVEQETQYF	TGTGCCAGCAGCTTAGTGGAGCAAGAGACCCAGTACTTC	NA	TRBJ2-5	NA	TRBV11-3
CASKLVSSGNTIYF	TGTGCCAGCAAGTTGGTCAGCTCTGGAAACACCATATATTTT	NA	TRBJ1-3	NA	TRBV6-5
CASSPAELPYNEQFF	TGTGCCAGCAGCCCTGCGGAGCTACCCTACAATGAGCAGTTCTTC	NA	TRBJ2-1	NA	TRBV4-2
CASRSRQARIEAPEAFF	TGTGCCAGCAGATCTAGACAGGCTAGGATTGAGGCCCCTGAAGCTTTCTTT	NA	TRBJ1-1	NA	TRBV5-6
CASSSVTGGGYTF	TGTGCCAGCAGTTCAGTGACAGGAGGTGGCTACACCTTC	NA	TRBJ1-2	NA	TRBV27
CASGRDRDNSPLHF	TGTGCCAGCGGCCGGGACAGGGATAATTCACCCCTCCACTTT	NA	TRBJ1-6	TRBD1	TRBV2
CASSTRGSGANVLTF	TGTGCCAGTAGTACGCGGGGTTCTGGGGCCAACGTCCTGACTTTC	NA	TRBJ2-6	NA	TRBV19
CASSQDQGLGANVLTF	TGTGCCAGCAGCCAAGATCAGGGGCTAGGGGCCAACGTCCTGACTTTC	NA	TRBJ2-6	NA	TRBV4-2
CSAIPTKTQYF	TGCAGTGCAATCCCTACAAAGACCCAGTACTTC	NA	TRBJ2-5	NA	TRBV20-1
CASGRASSYNEQFF	TGTGCCAGCGGTCGGGCTAGCTCCTACAATGAGCAGTTCTTC	NA	TRBJ2-1	NA	TRBV2
CASSLGVGTGNTIYF	TGTGCCAGCAGCTTGGGGGTCGGGACTGGAAACACCATATATTTT	NA	TRBJ1-3	NA	TRBV11-3
CASSLTGAGTEAFF	TGTGCCAGCAGCTTGACAGGGGCCGGGACTGAAGCTTTCTTT	NA	TRBJ1-1	TRBD1	TRBV7-9
CAWMRGAGGAYNEQFF	TGTGCCTGGATGCGCGGGGCGGGAGGGGCCTACAATGAGCAGTTCTTC	NA	TRBJ2-1	TRBD2	TRBV30
CASSLYYEQYF	TGTGCCAGCAGCCTATACTACGAGCAGTACTTC	NA	TRBJ2-7	NA	TRBV3-1/TRBV3-2